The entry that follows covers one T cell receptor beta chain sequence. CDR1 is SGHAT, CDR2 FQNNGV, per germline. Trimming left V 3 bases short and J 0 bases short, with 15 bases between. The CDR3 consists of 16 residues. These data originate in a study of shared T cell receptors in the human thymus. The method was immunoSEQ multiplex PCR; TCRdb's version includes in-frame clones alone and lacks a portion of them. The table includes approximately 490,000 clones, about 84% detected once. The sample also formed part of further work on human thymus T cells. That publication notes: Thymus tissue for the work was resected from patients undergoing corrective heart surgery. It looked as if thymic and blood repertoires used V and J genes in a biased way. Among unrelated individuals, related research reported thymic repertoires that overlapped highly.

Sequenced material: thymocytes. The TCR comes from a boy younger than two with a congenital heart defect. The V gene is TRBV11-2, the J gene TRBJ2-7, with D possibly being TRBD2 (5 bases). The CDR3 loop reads CASSLDSSSGSYEQYF. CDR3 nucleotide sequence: TGTGCCAGCAGCTTGGACTCCTCTTCGGGCTCCTACGAGCAGTACTTC.